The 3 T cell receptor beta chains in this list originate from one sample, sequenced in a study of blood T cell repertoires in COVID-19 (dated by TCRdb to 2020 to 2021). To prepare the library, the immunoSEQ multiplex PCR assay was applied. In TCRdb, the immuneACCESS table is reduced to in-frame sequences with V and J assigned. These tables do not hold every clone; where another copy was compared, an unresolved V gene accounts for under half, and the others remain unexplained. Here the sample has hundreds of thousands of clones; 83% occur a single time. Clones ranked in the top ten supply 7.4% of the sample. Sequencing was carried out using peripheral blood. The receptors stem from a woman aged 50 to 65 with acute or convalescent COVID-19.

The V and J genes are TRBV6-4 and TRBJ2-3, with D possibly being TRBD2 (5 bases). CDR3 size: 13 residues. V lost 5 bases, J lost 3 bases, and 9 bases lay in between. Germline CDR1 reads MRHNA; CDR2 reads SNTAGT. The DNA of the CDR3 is TGTGCCAGCAGTTACGGGGTGACAGATACGCAGTATTTT. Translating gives CASSYGVTDTQYF.

Here the CDR3 DNA reads TGTGCCAGCACCGGAAGCCGGCAGGGGGACACTGAAGCTTTCTTT. It specifies CASTGSRQGDTEAFF. J is TRBJ1-1 and V is TRBV7-9, with 7 bases aligning to TRBD1. V lost 7 bases to trimming and J lost 3 bases; unmatched junction nucleotides: 11. The germline CDR1 and CDR2 sequences are SEHNR and FQNEAQ (reference sequence). The CDR3 contains 15 residues.

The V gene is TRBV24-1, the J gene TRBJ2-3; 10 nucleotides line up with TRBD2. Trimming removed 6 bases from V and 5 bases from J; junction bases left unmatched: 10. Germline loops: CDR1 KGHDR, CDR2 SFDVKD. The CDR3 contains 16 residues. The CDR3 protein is CATSSSLAGGIDTQYF. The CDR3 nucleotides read TGTGCCACCAGTTCCTCCTTAGCGGGAGGAATAGATACGCAGTATTTT.